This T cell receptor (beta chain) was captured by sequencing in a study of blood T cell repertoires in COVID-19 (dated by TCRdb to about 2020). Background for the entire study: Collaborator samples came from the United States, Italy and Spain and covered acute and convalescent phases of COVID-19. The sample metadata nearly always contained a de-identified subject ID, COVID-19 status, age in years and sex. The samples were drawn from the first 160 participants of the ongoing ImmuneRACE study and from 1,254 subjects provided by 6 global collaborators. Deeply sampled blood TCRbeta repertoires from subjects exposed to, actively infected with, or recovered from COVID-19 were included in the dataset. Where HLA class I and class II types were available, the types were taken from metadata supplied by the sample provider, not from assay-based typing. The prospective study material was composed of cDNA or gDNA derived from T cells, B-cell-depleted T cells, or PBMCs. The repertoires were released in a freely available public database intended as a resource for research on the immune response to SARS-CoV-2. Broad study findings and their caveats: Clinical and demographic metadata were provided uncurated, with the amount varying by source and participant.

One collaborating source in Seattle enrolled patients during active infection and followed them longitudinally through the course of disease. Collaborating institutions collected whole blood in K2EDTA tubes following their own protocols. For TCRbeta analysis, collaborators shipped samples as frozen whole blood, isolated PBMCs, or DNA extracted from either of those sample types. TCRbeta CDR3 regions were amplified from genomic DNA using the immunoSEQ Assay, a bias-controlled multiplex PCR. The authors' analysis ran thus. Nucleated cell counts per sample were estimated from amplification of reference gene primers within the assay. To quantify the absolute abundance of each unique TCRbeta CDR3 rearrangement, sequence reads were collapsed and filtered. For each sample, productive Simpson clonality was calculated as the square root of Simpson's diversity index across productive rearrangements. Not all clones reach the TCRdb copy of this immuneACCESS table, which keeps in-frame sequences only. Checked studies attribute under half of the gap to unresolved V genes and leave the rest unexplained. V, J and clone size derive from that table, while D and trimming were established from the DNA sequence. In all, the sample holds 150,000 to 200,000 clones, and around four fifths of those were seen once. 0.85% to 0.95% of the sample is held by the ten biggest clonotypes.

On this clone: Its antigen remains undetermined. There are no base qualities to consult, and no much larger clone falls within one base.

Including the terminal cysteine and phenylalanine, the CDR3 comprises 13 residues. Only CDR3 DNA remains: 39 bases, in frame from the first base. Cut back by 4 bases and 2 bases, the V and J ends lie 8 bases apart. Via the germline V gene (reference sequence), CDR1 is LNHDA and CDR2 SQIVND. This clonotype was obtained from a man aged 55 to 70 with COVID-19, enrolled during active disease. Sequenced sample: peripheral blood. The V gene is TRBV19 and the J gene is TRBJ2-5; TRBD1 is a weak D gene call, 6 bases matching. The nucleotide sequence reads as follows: TGTGCCAGTAGTACAGGGACACAAGAGACCCAGTACTTC. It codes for CASSTGTQETQYF.